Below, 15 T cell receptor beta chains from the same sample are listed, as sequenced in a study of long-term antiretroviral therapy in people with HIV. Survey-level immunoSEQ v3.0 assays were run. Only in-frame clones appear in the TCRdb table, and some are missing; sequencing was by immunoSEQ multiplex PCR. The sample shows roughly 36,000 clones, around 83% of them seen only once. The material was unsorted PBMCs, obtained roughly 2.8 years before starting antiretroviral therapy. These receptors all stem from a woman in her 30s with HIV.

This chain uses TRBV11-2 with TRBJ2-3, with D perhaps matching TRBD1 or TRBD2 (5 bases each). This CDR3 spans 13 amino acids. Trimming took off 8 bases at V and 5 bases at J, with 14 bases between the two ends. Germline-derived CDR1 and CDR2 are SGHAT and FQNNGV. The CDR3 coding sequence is TGTGCCAGCGGGGGATCGACTGGAGATACGCAGTATTTT. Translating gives CASGGSTGDTQYF.

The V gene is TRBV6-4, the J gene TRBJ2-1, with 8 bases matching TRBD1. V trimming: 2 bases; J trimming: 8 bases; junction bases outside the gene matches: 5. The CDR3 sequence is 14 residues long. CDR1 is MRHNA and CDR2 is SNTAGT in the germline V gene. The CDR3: CASSDPGTGDEQFF. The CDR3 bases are TGTGCCAGCAGTGACCCCGGGACAGGCGATGAGCAGTTCTTC.

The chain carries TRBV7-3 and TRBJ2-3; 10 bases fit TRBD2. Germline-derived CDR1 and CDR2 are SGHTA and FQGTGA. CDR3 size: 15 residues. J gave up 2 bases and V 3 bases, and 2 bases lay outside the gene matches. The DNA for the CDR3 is TGTGCCAGCAGCTTGAGCGGGGGGGCCACAGATACGCAGTATTTT. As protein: CASSLSGGATDTQYF. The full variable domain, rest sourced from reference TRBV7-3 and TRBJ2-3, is GAGVSQTPSNKVTEKGKYVELRCDPISGHTALYWYRQSLGQGPEFLIYFQGTGAADDSGLPNDRFFAVRPEGSVSTLKIQRTERGDSAVYLCASSLSGGATDTQYFGPGTRLTVL.

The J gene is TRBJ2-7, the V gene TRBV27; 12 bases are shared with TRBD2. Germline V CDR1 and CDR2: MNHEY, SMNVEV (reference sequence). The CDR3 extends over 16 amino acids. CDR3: CAGSPTSGGPSYEQYV. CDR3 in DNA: TGTGCCGGCAGTCCCACTAGCGGGGGGCCTTCCTACGAGCAGTACGTC.

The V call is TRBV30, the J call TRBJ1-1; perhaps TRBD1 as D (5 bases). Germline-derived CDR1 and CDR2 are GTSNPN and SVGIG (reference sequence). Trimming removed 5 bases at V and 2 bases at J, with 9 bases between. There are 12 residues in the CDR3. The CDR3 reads CAWGRVNTEAFF. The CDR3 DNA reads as TGTGCCTGGGGCAGGGTTAACACTGAAGCTTTCTTT.

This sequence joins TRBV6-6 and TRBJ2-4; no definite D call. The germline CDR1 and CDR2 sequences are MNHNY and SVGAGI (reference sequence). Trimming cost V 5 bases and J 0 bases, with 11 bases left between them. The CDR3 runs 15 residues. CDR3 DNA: TGTGCCAGCAGTAACCGGGCCCAAGCCAAAAACATTCAGTACTTC. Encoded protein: CASSNRAQAKNIQYF.

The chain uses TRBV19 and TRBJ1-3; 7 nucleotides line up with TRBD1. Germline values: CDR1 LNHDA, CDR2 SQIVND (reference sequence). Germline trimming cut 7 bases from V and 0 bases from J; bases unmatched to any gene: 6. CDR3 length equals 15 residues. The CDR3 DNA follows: TGTGCCAGTACCCTAGACAGGGACTCTGGAAACACCATATATTTT. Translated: CASTLDRDSGNTIYF.

CDR3 sequence: CASSEVAREPQHF. The DNA for the CDR3 is TGTGCCAGCTCAGAAGTAGCCCGGGAACCCCAGCATTTT. The chain joins TRBV18 to TRBJ1-5, with no clear D. Trimming pared 5 bases from V and 10 bases from J, leaving 15 bases between. The germline gives CDR1 KGHSH, CDR2 LQKENI. The CDR3 extends over 13 amino acids.

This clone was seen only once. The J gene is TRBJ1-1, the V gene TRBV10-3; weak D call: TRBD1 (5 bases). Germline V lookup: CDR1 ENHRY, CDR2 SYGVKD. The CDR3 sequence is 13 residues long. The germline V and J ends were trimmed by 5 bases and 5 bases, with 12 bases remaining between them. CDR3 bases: TGTGCCATCAGTAACTTAGGGGTAACTGAAGCTTTCTTT. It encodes CAISNLGVTEAFF.

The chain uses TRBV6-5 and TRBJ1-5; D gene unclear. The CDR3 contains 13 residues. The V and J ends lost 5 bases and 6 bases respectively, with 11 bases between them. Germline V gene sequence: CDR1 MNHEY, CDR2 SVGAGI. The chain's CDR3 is CASSDTLAQPQHF. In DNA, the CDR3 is TGTGCCAGCAGTGATACGCTGGCTCAGCCCCAGCATTTT.

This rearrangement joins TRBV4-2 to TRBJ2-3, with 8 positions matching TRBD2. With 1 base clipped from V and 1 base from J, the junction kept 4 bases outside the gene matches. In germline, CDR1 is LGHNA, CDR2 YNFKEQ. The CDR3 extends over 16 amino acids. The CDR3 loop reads CASSQVRGEGTDTQYF. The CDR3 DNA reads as TGTGCCAGCAGCCAAGTGCGGGGGGAGGGCACAGATACGCAGTATTTT.

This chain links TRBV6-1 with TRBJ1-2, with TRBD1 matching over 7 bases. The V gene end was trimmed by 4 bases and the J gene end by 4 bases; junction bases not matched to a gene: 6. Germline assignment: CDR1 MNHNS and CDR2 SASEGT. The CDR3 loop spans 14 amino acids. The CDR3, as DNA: TGTGCCAGCAGTGGACTACAGGGGACCTATGGCTACACCTTC. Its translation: CASSGLQGTYGYTF.

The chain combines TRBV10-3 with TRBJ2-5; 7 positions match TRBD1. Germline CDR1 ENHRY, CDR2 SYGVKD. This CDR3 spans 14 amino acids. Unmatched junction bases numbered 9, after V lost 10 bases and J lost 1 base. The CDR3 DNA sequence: TGTGCCAGCGCTACAGGGGTTCCCCAAGAGACCCAGTACTTC. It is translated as CASATGVPQETQYF.

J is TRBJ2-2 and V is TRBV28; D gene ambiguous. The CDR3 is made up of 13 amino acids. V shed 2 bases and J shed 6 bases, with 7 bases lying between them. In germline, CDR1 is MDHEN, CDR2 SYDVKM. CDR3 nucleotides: TGTGCCAGCAGTTTAATTGGGCCCGGGGAGCTGTTTTTT. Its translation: CASSLIGPGELFF.

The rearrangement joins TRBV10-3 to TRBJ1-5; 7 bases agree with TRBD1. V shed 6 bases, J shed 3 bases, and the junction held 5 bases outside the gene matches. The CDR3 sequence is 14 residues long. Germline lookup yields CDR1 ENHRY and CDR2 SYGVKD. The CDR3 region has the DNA TGTGCCATCAGCTCGGGACAGAACAATCAGCCCCAGCATTTT. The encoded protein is CAISSGQNNQPQHF.